A selection of T cell receptor beta chains follows, all from one sample in a study of blood T cell repertoires in COVID-19. The method was immunoSEQ multiplex PCR; TCRdb's version includes in-frame clones alone and lacks a portion of them. The table includes around 160,000 clones, approximately 78% detected once. The specimen sequenced was peripheral blood. These receptors all stem from a human donor with acute or convalescent COVID-19. The donor label of this sample is uncertain. Each CDR3 is given with its conserved first and last residue. The D gene is left open where the match is weak. Clone size is shown for a subset of rows, as once, few, many or a class of expanded clone.

J gene,V gene,clone size,D gene,CDR3 protein,CDR3 DNA
TRBJ1-1,TRBV12-3/TRBV12-4,few,NA,CASSRQDYTEAFF,TGTGCCAGCAGTCGACAGGATTACACTGAAGCTTTCTTT
TRBJ2-3,TRBV10-3,NA,NA,CAISLRENTQYF,TGTGCCATCAGCCTAAGGGAGAATACGCAGTATTTT
TRBJ1-3,TRBV10-3,NA,NA,CAITMAGGDTIYF,TGTGCCATCACTATGGCCGGAGGAGACACCATATATTTT
TRBJ1-3,TRBV29-1,NA,NA,CSVGQGPNTIYF,TGCAGCGTTGGTCAGGGGCCCAACACCATATATTTT
TRBJ1-2,TRBV7-2,NA,NA,CASSLIVGSPNYGYTF,TGTGCCAGCAGCTTAATCGTGGGCAGCCCAAACTATGGCTACACCTTC
TRBJ2-5,TRBV28,NA,NA,CASRFGTAGGAGWETQYF,TGTGCCAGCAGGTTTGGAACGGCAGGTGGTGCGGGCTGGGAGACCCAGTACTTC
TRBJ1-6,TRBV30,NA,NA,CAWSVRGRGNSPLHF,TGTGCCTGGAGTGTACGGGGCAGGGGTAATTCACCCCTCCACTTT
TRBJ1-1,TRBV2,NA,TRBD1,CASSPGGQGGSTEAFF,TGTGCCAGCAGCCCAGGGGGACAGGGAGGGTCCACTGAAGCTTTCTTT
TRBJ1-5,TRBV10-1,few,NA,CASCPGRDNQPQHF,TGCGCCAGCTGCCCAGGGAGGGACAATCAGCCCCAGCATTTT
TRBJ2-3,TRBV3-1/TRBV3-2,NA,NA,CASSQGPGADTQYF,TGTGCCAGCAGCCAAGGGCCAGGGGCAGATACGCAGTATTTT
TRBJ1-1,TRBV5-1,few,TRBD1,CASRSGGWNTEAFF,TGCGCCAGCAGATCAGGGGGGTGGAACACTGAAGCTTTCTTT
TRBJ1-1,TRBV7-9,NA,NA,CASSLAGRGSEAFF,TGTGCCAGCAGCTTAGCCGGCCGAGGGTCTGAAGCTTTCTTT
TRBJ2-5,TRBV7-7,NA,NA,CASSSGVQQETQYF,TGTGCCAGCAGCTCAGGGGTGCAGCAGGAGACCCAGTACTTC
TRBJ1-2,TRBV29-1,NA,TRBD1,CSVSGTGGLNYGYTF,TGCAGCGTTTCCGGGACAGGGGGACTTAACTATGGCTACACCTTC
TRBJ1-2,TRBV27,NA,NA,CASSLHYTGNYGYTF,TGTGCCAGCAGTTTACATTACACAGGGAACTATGGCTACACCTTC
TRBJ2-3,TRBV2,NA,TRBD1,CASRMRTGQADTQYF,TGTGCCAGCAGGATGAGGACAGGGCAAGCAGATACGCAGTATTTT
TRBJ1-5,TRBV7-2,NA,NA,CASSLLGRDQPQHF,TGTGCCAGCAGCTTATTAGGGAGGGATCAGCCCCAGCATTTT
TRBJ1-2,TRBV5-5,once,TRBD1,CASSPRQGLIGEGYTF,TGTGCCAGCAGCCCCAGACAGGGACTTATTGGAGAGGGCTACACCTTC
TRBJ1-1,TRBV19,NA,NA,CASSMNRGEAFF,TGTGCCAGTAGTATGAATCGGGGTGAAGCTTTCTTT
TRBJ1-1,TRBV18,NA,NA,CASSLRTVKGGNTEAFF,TGTGCCAGCTCACTAAGGACCGTTAAGGGAGGTAACACTGAAGCTTTCTTT
TRBJ2-5,TRBV4-2,NA,TRBD1,CASSQGQGDQYF,TGTGCCAGCAGCCAGGGACAGGGCGACCAGTACTTC
TRBJ1-1,TRBV5-1,NA,NA,CASSLVSGGMNTEAFF,TGCGCCAGCAGCTTGGTATCCGGGGGAATGAACACTGAAGCTTTCTTT
TRBJ2-7,TRBV3-1/TRBV3-2,NA,TRBD2,CASSQDGLAGGSYEQYF,TGTGCCAGCAGCCAAGATGGGCTAGCGGGGGGATCCTACGAGCAGTACTTC
TRBJ2-3,TRBV6-2/TRBV6-3,NA,TRBD1,CASSYPTGGGSGGAVF,TGTGCCAGCAGTTACCCAACAGGGGGCGGGTCTGGAGGAGCCGTATTT
TRBJ2-3,TRBV27,NA,NA,CASSLRSSTDTQYF,TGTGCCAGCAGTTTACGGTCTAGCACAGATACGCAGTATTTT
TRBJ1-1,TRBV7-3,NA,TRBD1,CASREGQTTEAFF,TGTGCCAGCAGGGAGGGACAGACCACTGAAGCTTTCTTT
TRBJ1-4,TRBV5-1,NA,NA,CASSLASGATNEKLFF,TGCGCCAGCAGCTTGGCCAGCGGTGCAACTAATGAAAAACTGTTTTTT
TRBJ2-1,TRBV14,NA,NA,CASSQYRSGEQFF,TGTGCCAGCAGCCAGTACAGGTCCGGGGAGCAGTTCTTC
TRBJ1-1,TRBV7-3,NA,NA,CASSLERLSTEAFF,TGTGCCAGCAGCTTAGAGAGGTTGAGCACTGAAGCTTTCTTT
TRBJ2-6,TRBV15,NA,NA,CATSSLQINSGANVLTF,TGTGCCACCAGCAGCCTTCAGATAAACTCTGGGGCCAACGTCCTGACTTTC
TRBJ1-1,TRBV4-1,NA,NA,CASSQDPYPQGKTEAFF,TGCGCCAGCAGCCAAGACCCCTATCCCCAGGGAAAAACTGAAGCTTTCTTT
TRBJ1-6,TRBV5-1,NA,TRBD1,CASSLDGQGRTPLHF,TGCGCCAGCAGCTTGGATGGACAGGGGCGGACACCCCTCCACTTT
TRBJ1-2,TRBV9,NA,NA,CASSVPQVGRNYGYTF,TGTGCCAGCAGCGTACCCCAGGTTGGGAGGAACTATGGCTACACCTTC
TRBJ2-4,TRBV7-2,NA,NA,CASSLGQIGNIQYF,TGTGCCAGCAGCTTGGGGCAGATCGGAAACATTCAGTACTTC
TRBJ1-6,TRBV7-2,NA,TRBD1,CASSTGTGGPLHF,TGTGCCAGCAGCACTGGGACAGGGGGACCCCTCCACTTT
TRBJ2-2,TRBV18,NA,TRBD1,CASSFDRGDGELFF,TGTGCCAGCTCATTTGACAGGGGAGACGGGGAGCTGTTTTTT
TRBJ1-5,TRBV7-3,NA,NA,CASSSMTDQPQHF,TGTGCCAGCAGCTCGATGACAGATCAGCCCCAGCATTTT
TRBJ1-2,TRBV29-1,NA,NA,CSVRQAQAGYTF,TGCAGCGTTCGGCAGGCCCAGGCGGGCTACACCTTC
TRBJ2-2,TRBV11-3,few,NA,CASSLGARNTGELFF,TGTGCCAGCAGCTTAGGGGCAAGAAACACCGGGGAGCTGTTTTTT
TRBJ2-1,TRBV4-3,NA,NA,CASSQEWQPYNEQFF,TGCGCCAGCAGCCAAGAATGGCAACCCTACAATGAGCAGTTCTTC
TRBJ2-3,TRBV27,NA,TRBD1,CASSYQTGSDTQYF,TGTGCCAGCAGCTACCAGACAGGGTCAGATACGCAGTATTTT
TRBJ1-1,TRBV6-1,NA,NA,CASSESRSSEAFF,TGTGCCAGCAGTGAGTCGAGGTCTAGTGAAGCTTTCTTT
TRBJ1-3,TRBV4-1,few,NA,CASSQDNLGGPSGNTIYF,TGCGCCAGCAGCCAAGATAACCTAGGAGGGCCGTCTGGAAACACCATATATTTT
TRBJ2-5,TRBV18,NA,TRBD1,CASSPGQGETQYF,TGTGCCAGCTCCCCTGGACAGGGAGAGACCCAGTACTTC
TRBJ2-3,TRBV7-2,NA,NA,CASSLLARRGRADTQYF,TGTGCCAGCAGCTTATTGGCAAGGAGGGGGAGGGCAGATACGCAGTATTTT
TRBJ2-3,TRBV7-3,NA,TRBD1,CASSLRGDRADTQYF,TGTGCCAGCAGCTTAAGAGGGGACAGGGCAGATACGCAGTATTTT
TRBJ2-6,TRBV5-1,NA,NA,CASSLDSSGANVLTF,TGCGCCAGCAGCTTGGACAGTTCCGGGGCCAACGTCCTGACTTTC
TRBJ1-3,TRBV6-5,NA,NA,CASEGLGAGGNTIYF,TGTGCCAGCGAAGGATTGGGGGCAGGTGGAAACACCATATATTTT
TRBJ1-5,TRBV10-3,NA,NA,CAVQGATNQPQHF,TGTGCGGTACAGGGAGCGACAAATCAGCCCCAGCATTTT
TRBJ2-7,TRBV5-5,few,TRBD2,CASSLDLGDYYEQYF,TGTGCCAGCAGCTTGGATCTAGGGGACTACTACGAGCAGTACTTC
TRBJ1-3,TRBV11-3,few,NA,CASSRTVGNTIYF,TGTGCCAGCAGCCGGACAGTTGGAAACACCATATATTTT
TRBJ2-7,TRBV11-2,NA,TRBD1,CASSSRTGSYEQYF,TGTGCCAGCAGCTCCAGGACAGGTTCCTACGAGCAGTACTTC
TRBJ1-2,TRBV5-6,NA,TRBD1,CASSRKPGQGVIGYTF,TGTGCCAGCAGCCGAAAACCGGGACAGGGAGTGATTGGCTACACCTTC